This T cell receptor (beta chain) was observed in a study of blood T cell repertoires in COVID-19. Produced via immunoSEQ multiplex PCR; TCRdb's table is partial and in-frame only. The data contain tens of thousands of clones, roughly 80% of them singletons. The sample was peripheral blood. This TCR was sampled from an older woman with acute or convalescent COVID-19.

The CDR3 loop is CASSLAGTGRGLYEQYF. The DNA of the CDR3 is TGCGCCAGCAGCTTGGCCGGGACGGGCAGGGGGCTCTACGAGCAGTACTTC. The rearrangement links TRBV5-1 to TRBJ2-7, with TRBD1 matching over 8 bases. The junction had 11 bases not matched to a gene; V was cut back by 0 bases and J by 3 bases. CDR3 length: 17 residues. Germline V lookup: CDR1 SGHRS, CDR2 YFSETQ.